This T cell receptor (beta chain) was recorded in a study of T cells in Graves' hyperthyroidism and ophthalmopathy. Study at large: Peripheral blood was drawn at first diagnosis, prior to all treatment. The study, taken as a whole, reports: Through a model of 13 V-J features, ophthalmopathy was separated from stable hyperthyroidism.

This clonotype was picked up a small number of times. What it binds is not known. TCR beta CDR3 sequences were amplified from RNA transcripts. First-round RT-PCR of the TCR CDR3 relied on the HTBI primer set. MiXCR, run by TCRdb on the multiplex PCR reads, gives a single entry per CDR3 protein. The sample has about 560,000 distinct CDR3 sequences; around 17% are singletons. Investigators excluded patients with uncontrolled infection, other autoimmune disease, pregnancy or lactation. Trimming removed 1 base from V and 3 bases from J; junction bases left unmatched: 8. This CDR3 has 17 amino acids. CDR1 is SGHNT, CDR2 YENEEA, per germline.

The genes are TRBV11-3 and TRBJ2-2, with 7 bases aligning to TRBD1. The TCR originated in a woman aged 18-29 years with Graves' hyperthyroidism. Sequencing used blood. The CDR3 DNA reads as TGTGCCAGCAGCTTAGGAGTAACAGGGGTCTACACCGGGGAGCTGTTTTTT. Translation gives CASSLGVTGVYTGELFF.